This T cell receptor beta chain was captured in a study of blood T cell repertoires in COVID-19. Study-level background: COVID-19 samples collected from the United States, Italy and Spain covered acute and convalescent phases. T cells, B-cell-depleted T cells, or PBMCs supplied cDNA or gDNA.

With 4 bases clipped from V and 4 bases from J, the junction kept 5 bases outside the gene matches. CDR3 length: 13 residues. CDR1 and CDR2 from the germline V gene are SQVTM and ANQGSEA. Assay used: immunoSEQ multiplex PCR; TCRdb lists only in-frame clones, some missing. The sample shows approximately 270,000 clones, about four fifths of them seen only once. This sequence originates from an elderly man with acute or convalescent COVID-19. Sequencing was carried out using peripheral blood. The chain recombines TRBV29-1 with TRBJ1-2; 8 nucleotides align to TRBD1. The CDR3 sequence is CSVVQGAGYGYTF. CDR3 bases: TGCAGCGTTGTGCAGGGGGCGGGCTATGGCTACACCTTC.